This T cell receptor (beta chain) was retrieved from a study of T cells in Graves' hyperthyroidism and ophthalmopathy (dated by TCRdb to the late 2010s). Broadly, across the study: Peripheral blood was collected at initial diagnosis, before any treatment. According to the paper, TCR Vbeta CDR3 sequencing was carried out on 135 peripheral blood samples, which came from 40 to 45 ophthalmopathy, some 73 hyperthyroidism and about 17 progressor patients. To identify distinguishing TCR V-J signatures, a discovery cohort of about a hundred patients was used, comprising 40 to 45 with Graves' ophthalmopathy and around 60 with stable Graves' hyperthyroidism. Following sampling, methimazole starting at 30 mg daily was given to hyperthyroidism patients, and high-dose intravenous methylprednisolone was given to ophthalmopathy patients. The 90 or so discovery patients were randomly split 7:3 into training and test sets. Thyroid tissue and blood T-cell repertoires from more than 5 Graves' hyperthyroidism patients were also compared in the study. Whether ophthalmopathy could be predicted prospectively was tested in an independent validation cohort made up of roughly 19 hyperthyroidism patients plus 17 patients who later progressed to ophthalmopathy. The paper as a whole reports these results and caveats: In validation, the model predicted progression to ophthalmopathy a median of about 5.9 months before onset, with about 67% sensitivity and 72.22% specificity. Most expanded thyroid clonotypes (frequency above 0.001) were also found in blood, which suggests that blood repertoires may mirror thyroid immune responses. Sample size was not statistically predetermined, and investigators were not blinded to group allocation. A model built on a 13 V-J signature distinguished ophthalmopathy from stable hyperthyroidism, reaching about 88% sensitivity and 81.08% specificity in cross-validation and 80%/75% in testing.

Stable Graves' hyperthyroidism was defined as no progression to ophthalmopathy during 18 months of follow-up. The hyperthyroidism patients were between 18 and 65 years old and newly diagnosed, with a disease duration of less than 2 months. Exclusion was applied to patients with uncontrolled infections, other autoimmune diseases, pregnancy or lactation. Clinical symptoms, serum thyroxine and TRAb, thyroid ultrasound, and orbital computed tomography formed the basis for the diagnoses. PBMCs were isolated from 7.5 to 10 ml of fresh peripheral blood by Ficoll-Paque density gradient centrifugation. Trizol reagent was used to extract total RNA, and RNA quality was then checked on an Agilent 2100 Bioanalyzer. Amplification of TCR beta CDR3 regions was carried out from RNA transcripts. The TCR CDR3 was subjected to a first round of RT-PCR using the HTBI primer set and the Qiagen OneStep RT-PCR kit. The libraries were constructed in a second round of multiplex PCR and then size-selected and purified. Sequencing of the libraries was done on an Illumina HiSeq2000 using paired-end 100 bp reads. The paper's data handling went like this. SOAPnuke was used to process the raw data, with reads discarded if the reads contained adapters or uncalled bases, had a mean Phred below 15, or lacked an exact constant-primer or identifier match. High-quality paired reads were merged using COPE v1.2.5, and each unique nucleotide sequence was defined as a clonotype. MiTCR v1.1 was used to align the clonotypes against IMGT TRBV, TRBD and TRBJ reference segments. The analysis included only V-J combinations with a frequency above 0.0001, which together covered roughly 99% of the repertoires. A TCS score was defined as the ratio of F50 (clonal expansion) to E x V (chaos), with BLOSUM62-based TCRdist applied between CDR3 peptides within each V-J. Welch's t-statistics and random forest reduced around 550 V-J features to roughly 13, which were used in a naive Bayes classifier (R e1071). TCRdb ran its own pipeline on the public reads, namely fastp trimming at Q25 and MiXCR clone calling, and kept in-frame beta chains. A single entry per CDR3 protein holds the most common genes and DNA from its merged rows. TCRdb, not the original authors, processed these V and J calls. For this sample the table gives around 440,000 distinct CDR3 sequences, of which about a sixth were detected only once. The top ten clones comprise almost 8% of the sample.

CDR1 and CDR2, per the germline V gene, are MNHNS and SASEGT. From the cysteine through the phenylalanine, the CDR3 covers 16 amino acids. The entry retains the CDR3 DNA only, 48 bases that are in frame from base 1. V is pared back by 5 bases and J by 0 bases, with 11 bases lying between the germline termini. A word on this clonotype: No cognate antigen has been identified for it. Base qualities are not at hand, and no much larger clone is one base apart.

This TCR came from a woman between 18 and 29 years old with Graves' hyperthyroidism. Input material: blood. The V and J genes are TRBV6-1 and TRBJ2-6, with an unclear D gene assignment. The nucleotides read TGTGCCAGCAGTTCCCGGGCAGACTCTGGGGCCAACGTCCTGACTTTC. Translated, this is CASSSRADSGANVLTF.